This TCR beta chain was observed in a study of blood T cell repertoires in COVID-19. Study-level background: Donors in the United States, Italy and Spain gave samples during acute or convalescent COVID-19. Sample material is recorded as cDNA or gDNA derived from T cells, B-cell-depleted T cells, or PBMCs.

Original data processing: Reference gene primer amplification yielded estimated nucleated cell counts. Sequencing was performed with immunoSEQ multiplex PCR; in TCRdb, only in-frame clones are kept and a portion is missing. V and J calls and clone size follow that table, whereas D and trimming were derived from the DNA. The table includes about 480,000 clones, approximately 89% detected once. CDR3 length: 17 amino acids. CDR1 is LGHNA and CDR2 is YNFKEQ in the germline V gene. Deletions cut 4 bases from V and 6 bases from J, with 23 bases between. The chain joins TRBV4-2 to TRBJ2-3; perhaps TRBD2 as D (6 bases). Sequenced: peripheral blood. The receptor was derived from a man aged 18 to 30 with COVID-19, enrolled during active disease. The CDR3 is CASSPQGLLGAVDTQYF. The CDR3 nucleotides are TGTGCCAGCAGCCCTCAGGGACTTCTCGGTGCTGTTGATACGCAGTATTTT.